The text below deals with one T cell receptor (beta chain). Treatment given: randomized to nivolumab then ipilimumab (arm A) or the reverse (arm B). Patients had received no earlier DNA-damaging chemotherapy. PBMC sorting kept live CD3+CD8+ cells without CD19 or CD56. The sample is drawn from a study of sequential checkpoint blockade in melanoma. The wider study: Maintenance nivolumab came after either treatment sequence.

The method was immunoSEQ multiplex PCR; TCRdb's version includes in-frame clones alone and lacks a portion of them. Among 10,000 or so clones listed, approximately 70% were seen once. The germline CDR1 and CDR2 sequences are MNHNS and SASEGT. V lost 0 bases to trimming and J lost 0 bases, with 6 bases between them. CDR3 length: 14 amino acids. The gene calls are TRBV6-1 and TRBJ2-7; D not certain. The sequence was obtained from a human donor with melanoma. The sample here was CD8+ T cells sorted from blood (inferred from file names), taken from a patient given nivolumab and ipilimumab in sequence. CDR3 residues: CASSEADFSYEQYF. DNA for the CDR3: TGTGCCAGCAGTGAAGCCGACTTCTCCTACGAGCAGTACTTC.